Listed below are T cell receptor beta chains from one sample, sequenced in a study of blood T cell repertoires in COVID-19. This table comes from immunoSEQ multiplex PCR, and its TCRdb copy is limited to in-frame clones, with some not included. The table shows under 200,000 clones, with around nine tenths occurring only once. Sequencing was done on a sample of peripheral blood. All receptors come from a man aged 65-85 years with acute or convalescent COVID-19. The CDR3 runs from the conserved cysteine through the conserved F or W.

V	J	CDR3
TRBV11-2	TRBJ2-7	CASSLLQGAYEQYF
TRBV11-2	TRBJ2-7	CASSVAGQGYVEQYF
TRBV6-6	TRBJ1-2	CASSPRDSDLGSYGYTF
TRBV14	TRBJ2-7	CASSQDRPGRGLSSEQYF
TRBV19	TRBJ1-5	CASSMGIGQGGGGPQHF
TRBV2	TRBJ2-5	CASSDRGQGETQYF
TRBV27	TRBJ1-6	CASSLNRDSPLHF
TRBV23-1	TRBJ1-1	CASSQSNIYTEAFF
TRBV19	TRBJ1-2	CASTPDRGPTNYGYTF
TRBV9	TRBJ2-4	CASSGAGLTAIQYF
TRBV4-2	TRBJ1-2	CASSQEGAGGYTF
TRBV18	TRBJ1-6	CASSQNSNSPLHF
TRBV19	TRBJ2-7	CASSMGLAGAQQYF
TRBV5-1	TRBJ2-3	CASSPRQGADTQYF
TRBV19	TRBJ2-7	CASTSRGKNEQYF
TRBV5-5	TRBJ2-2	CASSYRTGETVGELFF
TRBV4-2	TRBJ2-7	CASSQDRAGREQYF
TRBV9	TRBJ1-6	CASSVDQVPLNSPLHF
TRBV6-4	TRBJ1-1	CASSREEGTEAFF
TRBV4-2	TRBJ1-3	CASSYRILEGSGNTIYF
TRBV6-6	TRBJ2-4	CASSYSRGPGNIQYF
TRBV19	TRBJ1-1	CASSQLTDPSTEAFF
TRBV7-6	TRBJ1-3	CASSPQSIDGNTIYF